The clone carrying this TCR beta chain was detected ten times or more. TCRdb re-analysed the 5' RACE reads in MiXCR, keeping a single row per CDR3 protein. Among 60,000 to 75,000 distinct CDR3 sequences listed, 8.5% to 10% were seen once. The sample belongs to a study of neurological immune-mediated disorders. Indicated time point: longitudinal time-point 2. Sequenced sample: PBMCs. The origin of this receptor is a man aged 30 to 39 in good health.

The CDR3 coding sequence is TGTGCCAGCAGCGCCGGACAGGACACTGAAGCTTTCTTT. It codes for CASSAGQDTEAFF. The chain carries TRBV9 and TRBJ1-1, with 7 bases matching TRBD1. V shed 3 bases and J 3 bases; nucleotides not matched to a gene: 2. There are 13 residues in the CDR3. Germline V gene sequence: CDR1 SGDLS, CDR2 YYNGEE.